What follows are 11 T cell receptor beta chains derived from one specimen sequenced in a study of OX40 agonist ivuxolimab in advanced cancers. Clones were read by immunoSEQ multiplex PCR, and TCRdb kept only the in-frame ones, dropping some. The table lists approximately 13,000 clones, 76% of them singletons. Sequences were derived from CD4+ or CD8+ T cells sorted from blood, sampled in a trial of the OX40 agonist ivuxolimab. The source is an adult with an advanced solid tumor such as melanoma, head and neck, liver or kidney cancer.

As regards this clone: A much larger clone lies one base from this, so it may be a read error. The sample holds other DNA sequences that translate to the same CDR3. The chain recombines TRBV19 with TRBJ2-7, with 7 bases fitting TRBD1. Germline assignment: CDR1 LNHDA and CDR2 SQIVND (reference sequence). The CDR3 spans 13 residues. CDR3 DNA sequence: TGCGCCAGTAGTACAACGACAGGGCGCGAGCAGTACTTC. Translation gives CASSTTTGREQYF.

The chain couples TRBV4-2 to TRBJ2-7; 10 nucleotides line up with TRBD2. Germline V gene data show CDR1 as LGHNA and CDR2 as YNFKEQ. Losses at the gene ends were 4 bases for V and 1 base for J; bases not matched to a gene: 4. The CDR3 covers 15 residues. The CDR3 nucleotides are TGTGCCAGCAGCCCTCAGCGGGGGGGATCCTACGAGCAGTACTTC. Its translation: CASSPQRGGSYEQYF.

The V gene is TRBV11-2, the J gene TRBJ1-1; tentatively, D is TRBD1 (6 bases). Trimming cost V 4 bases and J 1 base, with 16 bases left between them. The germline V gene has CDR1 SGHAT and CDR2 FQNNGV. The CDR3 runs to 16 residues. The CDR3 region has the DNA TGTGCCAGCAGCTCCGCCAGTACAGGGCCGAACACTGAAGCTTTCTTT. Amino acids: CASSSASTGPNTEAFF. The entire variable domain, with the rest obtained from reference TRBV11-2 and TRBJ1-1, is as follows: EAGVAQSPRYKIIEKRQSVAFWCNPISGHATLYWYQQILGQGPKLLIQFQNNGVVDDSQLPKDRFSAERLKGVDSTLKIQPAKLEDSAVYLCASSSASTGPNTEAFFGQGTRLTVV.

V usage is TRBV19 and J usage is TRBJ1-2, with 8 nucleotides matching TRBD1. The germline CDR1 and CDR2 sequences are LNHDA and SQIVND (reference sequence). The length of the CDR3 is 13 residues. V dropped 3 bases and J dropped 7; count of bases not matched to a gene: 4. CDR3 sequence: CASSIGRGPGYTF. CDR3 nucleotides: TGTGCCAGTAGTATCGGCAGGGGGCCTGGCTACACCTTC.

The J gene is TRBJ1-5, the V gene TRBV7-2, with D unclear. V lost 5 bases and J lost 1, with 3 bases in between. CDR1 and CDR2 (germline): SGHTA, FQGNSA. This CDR3 region has 12 residues. The CDR3 loop is CASSASNQPQHF. The CDR3 coding sequence is TGTGCCAGCAGCGCGAGCAATCAGCCCCAGCATTTT.

The CDR3 DNA is TGCGCCAGCAGCCCAAAGGGGTTAGGTTCCTACGAGCAGTACTTC. This gives the protein CASSPKGLGSYEQYF. The chain employs TRBV4-3 and TRBJ2-7, with D tentatively TRBD1 (5 bases). V lost 4 bases, J lost 1 base, and 14 bases lay in between. CDR1 and CDR2 (germline): LGHNA, YSLEER. The CDR3 spans 15 residues.

V usage is TRBV6-1 and J usage is TRBJ2-1; D might be TRBD2 (7 bases). The length of the CDR3 is 12 residues. Germline lookup yields CDR1 MNHNS and CDR2 SASEGT. The CDR3 spells CAVWGGADEQFF. In DNA form, the CDR3 reads TGTGCGGTGTGGGGGGGGGCCGATGAGCAGTTCTTC.

The CDR3 sequence is CASSPGTGPASYNEQFF. CDR3 in DNA: TGTGCCAGCAGTCCCGGGACAGGGCCGGCCTCCTACAATGAGCAGTTCTTC. The chain carries TRBV27 and TRBJ2-1; TRBD1 aligns across 9 bases. Per germline, CDR1 MNHEY and CDR2 SMNVEV (reference sequence). V dropped 5 bases and J dropped 0; count of bases not matched to a gene: 8. The CDR3 sequence is 17 residues long.

The chain couples TRBV7-9 to TRBJ2-6; D perhaps matches TRBD1 (5 bases). The CDR3 sequence is 18 residues long. V lost 6 bases to trimming and J lost 1 base, with 19 bases between them. Germline V gene sequence: CDR1 SEHNR, CDR2 FQNEAQ (reference sequence). The CDR3 here is CASRPPTDLSSGANVLTF. In nucleotides, the CDR3 is TGTGCCAGCAGACCCCCGACAGATCTTTCTTCTGGGGCCAACGTCCTGACTTTC.

This clone was seen once. The V gene is TRBV9, the J gene TRBJ2-5, with D hard to call. The J call may not be correct, given that the DNA end is closer to TRBJ2-7. Germline V gene data show CDR1 as SGDLS and CDR2 as YYNGEE. This CDR3 spans 12 amino acids. CDR3 sequence: CASSPRPYEQYF. The CDR3, as DNA: TGTGCCAGCAGCCCCCGACCCTACGAGCAGTACTTC.

CDR3 protein: CASSVSGSMNTEAFF. DNA for the CDR3: TGTGCCAGCAGTGTCTCCGGGAGCATGAACACTGAAGCTTTCTTT. The rearrangement links TRBV2 to TRBJ1-1; D call uncertain. Per the germline V gene, CDR1 is SNHLY and CDR2 is FYNNEI. This CDR3 contains 15 residues. The V end was cut by 4 bases, the J end by 0 bases, with 12 bases between.